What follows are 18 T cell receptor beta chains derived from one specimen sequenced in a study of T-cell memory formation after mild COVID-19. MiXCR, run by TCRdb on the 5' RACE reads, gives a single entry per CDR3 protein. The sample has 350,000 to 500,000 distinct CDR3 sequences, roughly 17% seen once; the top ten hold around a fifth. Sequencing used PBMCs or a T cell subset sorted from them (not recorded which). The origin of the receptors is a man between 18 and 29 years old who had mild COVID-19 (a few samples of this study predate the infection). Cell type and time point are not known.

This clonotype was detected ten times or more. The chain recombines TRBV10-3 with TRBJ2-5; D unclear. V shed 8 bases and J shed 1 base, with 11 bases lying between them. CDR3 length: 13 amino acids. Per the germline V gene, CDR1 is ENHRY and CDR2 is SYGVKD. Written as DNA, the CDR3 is TGTGCCATCGCTCAGGATCCCCAAGAGACCCAGTACTTC. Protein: CAIAQDPQETQYF.

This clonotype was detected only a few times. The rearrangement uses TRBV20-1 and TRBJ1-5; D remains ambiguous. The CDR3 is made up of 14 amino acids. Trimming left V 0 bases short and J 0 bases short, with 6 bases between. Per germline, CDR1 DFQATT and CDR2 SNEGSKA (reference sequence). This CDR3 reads CSARDEGSNQPQHF. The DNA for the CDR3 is TGCAGTGCTAGAGACGAAGGTAGCAATCAGCCCCAGCATTTT.

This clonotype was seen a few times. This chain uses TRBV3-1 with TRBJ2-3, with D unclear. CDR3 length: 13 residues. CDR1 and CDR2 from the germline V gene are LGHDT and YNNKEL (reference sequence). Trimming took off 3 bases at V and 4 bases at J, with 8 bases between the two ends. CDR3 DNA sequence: TGTGCCAGCAGCCAGTACGCCTCAGATACGCAGTATTTT. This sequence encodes CASSQYASDTQYF.

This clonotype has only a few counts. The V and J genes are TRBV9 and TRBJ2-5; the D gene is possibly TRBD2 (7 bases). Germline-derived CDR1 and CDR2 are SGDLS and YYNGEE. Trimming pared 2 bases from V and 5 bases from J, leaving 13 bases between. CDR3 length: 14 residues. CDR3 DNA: TGTGCCAGCAGCGTCAAGGGGGGGCCTGAGACCCAGTACTTC. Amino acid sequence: CASSVKGGPETQYF.

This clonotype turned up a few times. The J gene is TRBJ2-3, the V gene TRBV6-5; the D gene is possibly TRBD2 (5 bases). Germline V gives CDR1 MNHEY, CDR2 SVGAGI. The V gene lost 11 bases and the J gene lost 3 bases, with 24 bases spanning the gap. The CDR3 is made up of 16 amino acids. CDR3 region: CACSTLGESQTDTQYF. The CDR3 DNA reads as TGTGCCTGCTCAACACTCGGGGAGAGTCAGACAGATACGCAGTATTTT.

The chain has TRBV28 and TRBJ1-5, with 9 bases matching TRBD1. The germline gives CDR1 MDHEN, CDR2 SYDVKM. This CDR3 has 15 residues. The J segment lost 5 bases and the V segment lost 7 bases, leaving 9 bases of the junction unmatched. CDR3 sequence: CASTLNRGRDQPQHF. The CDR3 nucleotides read TGTGCCAGCACCTTGAACAGGGGGCGCGATCAGCCCCAGCATTTT.

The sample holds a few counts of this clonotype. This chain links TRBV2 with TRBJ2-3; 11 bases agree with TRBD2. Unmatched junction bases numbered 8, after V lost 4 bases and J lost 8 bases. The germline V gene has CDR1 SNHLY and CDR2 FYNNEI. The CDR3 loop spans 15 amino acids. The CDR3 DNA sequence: TGTGCCAGCAGTGCCGGGACTAGCGGCGGGGTTACGCAGTATTTT. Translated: CASSAGTSGGVTQYF.

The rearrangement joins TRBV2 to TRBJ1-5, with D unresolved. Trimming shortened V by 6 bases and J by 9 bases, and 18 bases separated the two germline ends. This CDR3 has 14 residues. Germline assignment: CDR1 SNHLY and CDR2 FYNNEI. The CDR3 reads CASSRSSSQRPQHF. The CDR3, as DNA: TGTGCCAGCAGCCGGTCCAGCTCCCAAAGGCCCCAGCATTTT.

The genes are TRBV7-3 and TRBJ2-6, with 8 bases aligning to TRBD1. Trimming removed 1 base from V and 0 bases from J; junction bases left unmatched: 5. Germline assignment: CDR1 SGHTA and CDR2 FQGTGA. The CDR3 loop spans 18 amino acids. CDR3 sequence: CASSLRQGSFSGANVLTF. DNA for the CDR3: TGTGCCAGCAGCTTAAGACAGGGGTCGTTCTCTGGGGCCAACGTCCTGACTTTC. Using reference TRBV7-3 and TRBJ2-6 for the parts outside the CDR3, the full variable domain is GAGVSQTPSNKVTEKGKYVELRCDPISGHTALYWYRQSLGQGPEFLIYFQGTGAADDSGLPNDRFFAVRPEGSVSTLKIQRTERGDSAVYLCASSLRQGSFSGANVLTFGAGSRLTVL.

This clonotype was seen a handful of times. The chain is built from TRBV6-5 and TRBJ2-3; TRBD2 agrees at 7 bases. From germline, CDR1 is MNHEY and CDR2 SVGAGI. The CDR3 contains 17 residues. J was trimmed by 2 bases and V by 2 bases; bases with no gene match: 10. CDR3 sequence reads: CASSYGLAESFTDTQYF. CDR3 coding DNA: TGTGCCAGCAGTTACGGGCTAGCGGAAAGTTTCACAGATACGCAGTATTTT.

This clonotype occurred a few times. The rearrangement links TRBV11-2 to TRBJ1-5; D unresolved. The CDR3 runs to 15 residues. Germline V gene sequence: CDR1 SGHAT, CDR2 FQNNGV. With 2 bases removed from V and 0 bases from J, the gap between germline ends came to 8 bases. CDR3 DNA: TGTGCCAGCAGCTTAACCGGCAATAGCAATCAGCCCCAGCATTTT. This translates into CASSLTGNSNQPQHF.

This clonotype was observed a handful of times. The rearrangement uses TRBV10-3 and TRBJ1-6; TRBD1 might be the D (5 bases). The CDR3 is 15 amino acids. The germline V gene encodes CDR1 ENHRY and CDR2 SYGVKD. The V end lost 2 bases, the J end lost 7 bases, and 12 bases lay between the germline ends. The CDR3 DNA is TGTGCCATCAGTGAGGTGGGGGGAAAAAATTCACCCCTCCACTTT. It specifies CAISEVGGKNSPLHF.

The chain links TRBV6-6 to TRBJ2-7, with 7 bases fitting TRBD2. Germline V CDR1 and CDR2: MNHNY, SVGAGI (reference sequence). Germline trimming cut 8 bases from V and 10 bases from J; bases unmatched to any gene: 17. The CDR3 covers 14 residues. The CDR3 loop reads CASRIGGTSRDQYF. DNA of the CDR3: TGTGCCAGCCGTATCGGGGGGACCTCGAGAGATCAGTACTTC.

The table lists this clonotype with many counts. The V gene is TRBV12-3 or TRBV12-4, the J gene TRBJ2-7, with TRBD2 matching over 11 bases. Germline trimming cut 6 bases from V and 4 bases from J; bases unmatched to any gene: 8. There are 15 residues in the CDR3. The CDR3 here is CASREDVAGGYEQYF. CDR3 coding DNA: TGTGCCAGCAGGGAAGATGTAGCGGGGGGGTACGAGCAGTACTTC.

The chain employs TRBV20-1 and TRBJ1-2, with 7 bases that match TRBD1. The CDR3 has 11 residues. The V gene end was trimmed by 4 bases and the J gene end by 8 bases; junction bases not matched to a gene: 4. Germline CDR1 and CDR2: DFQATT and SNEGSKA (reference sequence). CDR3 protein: CSATRGQGYTF. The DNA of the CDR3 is TGCAGTGCTACAAGGGGGCAAGGCTACACCTTC.

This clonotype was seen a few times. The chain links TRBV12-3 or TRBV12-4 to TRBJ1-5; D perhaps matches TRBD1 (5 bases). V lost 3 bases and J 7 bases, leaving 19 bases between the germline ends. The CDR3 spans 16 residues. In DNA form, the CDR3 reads TGTGCCAGCAGTTTTGGGGGAGTGAAGGGGACCCAGCCCCAGCATTTT. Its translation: CASSFGGVKGTQPQHF.

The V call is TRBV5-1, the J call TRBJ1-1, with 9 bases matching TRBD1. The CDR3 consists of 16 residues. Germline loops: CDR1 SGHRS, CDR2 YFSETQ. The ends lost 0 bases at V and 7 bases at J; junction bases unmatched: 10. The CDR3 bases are TGCGCCAGCAGCTTGGCCGGGGGACAGGGCTTCGGTGAAGCTTTCTTT. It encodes CASSLAGGQGFGEAFF.

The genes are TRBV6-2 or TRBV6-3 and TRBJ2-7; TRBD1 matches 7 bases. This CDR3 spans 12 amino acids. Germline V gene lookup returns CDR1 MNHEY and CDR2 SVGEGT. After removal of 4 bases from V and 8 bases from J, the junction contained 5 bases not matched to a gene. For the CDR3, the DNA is TGTGCCAGCAGTTGGGACAGCCGAAAGCAGTACGTC. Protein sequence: CASSWDSRKQYV.